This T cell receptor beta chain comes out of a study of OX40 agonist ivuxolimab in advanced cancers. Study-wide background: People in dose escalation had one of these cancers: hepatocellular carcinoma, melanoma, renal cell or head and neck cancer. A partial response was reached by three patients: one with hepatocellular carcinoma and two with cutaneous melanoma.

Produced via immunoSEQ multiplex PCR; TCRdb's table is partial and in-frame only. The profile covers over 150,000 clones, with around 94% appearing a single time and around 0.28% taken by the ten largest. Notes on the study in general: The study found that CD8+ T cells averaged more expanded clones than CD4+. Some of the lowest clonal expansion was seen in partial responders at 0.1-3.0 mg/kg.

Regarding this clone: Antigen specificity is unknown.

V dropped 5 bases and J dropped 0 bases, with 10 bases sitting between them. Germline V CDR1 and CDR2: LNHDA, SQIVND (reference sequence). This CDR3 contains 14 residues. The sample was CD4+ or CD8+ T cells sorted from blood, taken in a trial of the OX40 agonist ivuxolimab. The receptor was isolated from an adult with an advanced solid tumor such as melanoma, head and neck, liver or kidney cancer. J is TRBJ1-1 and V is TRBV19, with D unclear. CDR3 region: CASSPQVVNTEAFF. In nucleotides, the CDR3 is TGTGCCAGTAGTCCGCAGGTCGTGAACACTGAAGCTTTCTTT.